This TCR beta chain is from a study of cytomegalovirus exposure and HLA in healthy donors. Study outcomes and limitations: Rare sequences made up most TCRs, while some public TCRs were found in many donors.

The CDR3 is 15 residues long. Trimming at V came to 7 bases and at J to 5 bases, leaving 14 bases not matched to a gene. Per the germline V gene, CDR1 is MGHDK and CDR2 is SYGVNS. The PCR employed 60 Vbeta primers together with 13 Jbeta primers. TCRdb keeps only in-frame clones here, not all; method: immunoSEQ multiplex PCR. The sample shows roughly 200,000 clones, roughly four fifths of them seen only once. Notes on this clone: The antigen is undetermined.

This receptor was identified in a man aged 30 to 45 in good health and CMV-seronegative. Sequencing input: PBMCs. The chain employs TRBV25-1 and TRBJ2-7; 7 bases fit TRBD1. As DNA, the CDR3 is TGTGCCAGCACCTCCTCATTGACAGGGAGCAACGAGCAGTACTTC. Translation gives CASTSSLTGSNEQYF.